This entry lists 8 T cell receptor beta chains sequenced from one sample in a study of T cells in Graves' hyperthyroidism and ophthalmopathy. RNA transcripts were the template for amplifying TCR beta CDR3 regions. During a first-round RT-PCR of the TCR CDR3, the HTBI primer set was used. TCRdb analysed the multiplex PCR reads with MiXCR anew, one entry per CDR3 protein. The sample yields almost 500,000 distinct CDR3 sequences, 22% seen once. Material for sequencing was blood. These TCRs come from a woman aged 70 to 79 with Graves' ophthalmopathy.

The chain combines TRBV4-2 with TRBJ2-2; 8 bases agree with TRBD1. Germline CDR1 LGHNA, CDR2 YNFKEQ. V trimming: 3 bases; J trimming: 6 bases; junction bases outside the gene matches: 6. CDR3 length equals 15 residues. The DNA of the CDR3 is TGTGCCAGCAGCCATCCGGACAGGGTAGCCGGGGAGCTGTTTTTT. Its protein product is CASSHPDRVAGELFF.

Ten or more counts support this clonotype. V gene TRBV28 combines with J gene TRBJ2-7, with 9 bases matching TRBD1. CDR3 length: 16 residues. Trimming cost V 1 base and J 5 bases; bases outside gene matches: 9. The germline V gene encodes CDR1 MDHEN and CDR2 SYDVKM. Here the CDR3 reads CASSLLGQGILNEQYF. CDR3 nucleotides: TGTGCCAGCAGTTTATTGGGACAGGGAATTTTGAACGAGCAGTACTTC.

This chain connects TRBV3-1 to TRBJ1-2; D ambiguous. Germline V lookup: CDR1 LGHDT, CDR2 YNNKEL (reference sequence). CDR3 length: 14 amino acids. V was pared by 2 bases and J by 7 bases, with 14 bases between. The DNA for the CDR3 is TGTGCCAGCAGCCAACTTACCGGGTCTGGTGGCTACACCTTC. This gives the protein CASSQLTGSGGYTF.

This rearrangement joins TRBV27 to TRBJ2-3, with 12 bases that match TRBD2. The length of the CDR3 is 15 residues. With 7 bases clipped from V and 4 bases from J, the junction kept 6 bases outside the gene matches. CDR1 and CDR2 (germline): MNHEY, SMNVEV (reference sequence). CDR3 sequence reads: CASKNGLAGSDTQYF. The CDR3 nucleotides are TGTGCCAGCAAGAATGGACTAGCGGGATCAGATACGCAGTATTTT.

This clonotype was seen a few times. V usage is TRBV4-3 and J usage is TRBJ2-3; D is undetermined. Between the trimmed V and J ends, which lost 3 bases and 2 bases, there was a span of 9 bases. This CDR3 region has 14 residues. Per the germline V gene, CDR1 is LGHNA and CDR2 is YSLEER. DNA of the CDR3: TGCGCCAGCAGCCAGTACCGGACCACAGATACGCAGTATTTT. Residues: CASSQYRTTDTQYF.

This clonotype appeared a few times. The chain carries TRBV15 and TRBJ2-7, with D possibly matching TRBD2 (7 bases). From germline, CDR1 is LNHNV and CDR2 YYDKDF (reference sequence). The CDR3 contains 15 residues. Trimming took off 0 bases at V and 4 bases at J, with 13 bases between the two ends. CDR3 region: CATSRDPGGAYEQYF. The CDR3 coding sequence is TGTGCCACCAGCAGAGATCCGGGGGGCGCATACGAGCAGTACTTC. The whole variable domain, filled in from reference TRBV15 and TRBJ2-7, reads DAMVIQNPRYQVTQFGKPVTLSCSQTLNHNVMYWYQQKSSQAPKLLFHYYDKDFNNEADTPDNFQSRRPNTSFCFLDIRSPGLGDTAMYLCATSRDPGGAYEQYFGPGTRLTVT.

This clonotype was recorded a few times. The V gene is TRBV24-1, the J gene TRBJ2-2, with 7 bases aligning to TRBD1. J lost 2 bases, V lost 3 bases, and 5 bases had no gene match. CDR1 is KGHDR and CDR2 is SFDVKD in the germline V gene. The CDR3 is 16 residues long. The CDR3 region is CATSDHGQANTGELFF. DNA of the CDR3: TGTGCCACCAGTGATCATGGACAGGCTAACACCGGGGAGCTGTTTTTT.

The chain couples TRBV19 to TRBJ1-1; D gene uncertain. The germline gives CDR1 LNHDA, CDR2 SQIVND (reference sequence). The CDR3 spans 13 residues. V lost 5 bases and J 1 base, leaving 8 bases between the germline ends. CDR3 sequence: CASSHPGNTEAFF. In DNA form, the CDR3 reads TGTGCCAGTAGTCACCCAGGGAACACTGAAGCTTTCTTT.